The entry below gives a single T cell receptor beta chain sequence along with its context. Its specificity is not known. Germline V CDR1 and CDR2: GTSNPN, SVGIG (reference sequence). This CDR3 has 14 amino acids. The trim removed 4 bases at V and 6 bases at J, leaving 6 bases unmatched. This record comes from a study of cytomegalovirus exposure and HLA in healthy donors. Notes on the study in general: A later analysis reported that several of the most significant clusters appeared to be linked to common viral pathogens, among them Epstein-Barr virus. The study labeled roughly 160 TCR beta chains cytomegalovirus-associated. While the bulk of TCR sequences proved rare, some public TCRs turned up in many donors.

With 60 Vbeta and 13 Jbeta primers, the PCR was carried out. Profiling relied on immunoSEQ multiplex PCR, and the TCRdb table lists in-frame clones only, not all of them. The sample carries under 200,000 clones, over 80% recorded once. The sequenced material came from PBMCs. The sequence was obtained from a girl between 5 and 17 years old in good health and CMV-seropositive. The chain carries TRBV30 and TRBJ2-2, with 9 positions matching TRBD2. CDR3 in DNA: TGTGCCTGGAACGGCGGGAGGGTAGCCGGGGAGCTGTTTTTT. It specifies CAWNGGRVAGELFF.